These 23 T cell receptor beta chains were all obtained from the same sample, sequenced in a study of T cells in Graves' hyperthyroidism and ophthalmopathy. It was RNA transcripts that yielded the amplified TCR beta CDR3 regions. The HTBI primer set was used in a first-round RT-PCR of the TCR CDR3. TCRdb independently ran MiXCR on the multiplex PCR reads; one entry per CDR3 protein. The sample holds under 350,000 distinct CDR3 sequences, about 20% seen once. Sequenced: blood. These receptors all come from a woman in her forties or fifties with Graves' hyperthyroidism.

The gene calls are TRBV5-1 and TRBJ1-3, with D possibly TRBD1 on 5 matching bases. The V end was cut by 2 bases, the J end by 0 bases, with 15 bases between. The germline V gene encodes CDR1 SGHRS and CDR2 YFSETQ. CDR3 length: 17 residues. DNA for the CDR3: TGCGCCAGCAGCTTAGCTCCCGGGACCTACTCTGGAAACACCATATATTTT. This sequence encodes CASSLAPGTYSGNTIYF.

The J gene is TRBJ2-7, the V gene TRBV5-1; D perhaps matches TRBD2 (5 bases). Trimming removed 2 bases at V and 6 bases at J, with 12 bases between. The CDR3 loop spans 13 amino acids. The germline V gene encodes CDR1 SGHRS and CDR2 YFSETQ. The CDR3 protein is CASSFSAPSEQYF. The CDR3, as DNA: TGCGCCAGCAGCTTTAGCGCCCCTAGCGAGCAGTACTTC.

The sample holds a few counts of this clonotype. The chain links TRBV7-3 to TRBJ2-2; no clear D. The germline V gene has CDR1 SGHTA and CDR2 FQGTGA. Trimming left V 0 bases short and J 5 bases short, with 10 bases between. The length of the CDR3 is 15 residues. The CDR3 loop reads CASSLTVGVTGELFF. CDR3 bases: TGTGCCAGCAGCTTAACTGTAGGTGTAACCGGGGAGCTGTTTTTT.

The chain carries TRBV9 and TRBJ2-1; D gene ambiguous. Germline-derived CDR1 and CDR2 are SGDLS and YYNGEE. Trimming took 4 bases from V and 7 from J, leaving 21 bases between them. This CDR3 comprises 16 residues. CDR3 sequence: CASSPRTGEWQNEQFF. CDR3 nucleotide sequence: TGTGCCAGCAGCCCCAGGACCGGTGAATGGCAGAATGAGCAGTTCTTC. The entire variable domain, with the rest obtained from reference TRBV9 and TRBJ2-1, is as follows: DSGVTQTPKHLITATGQRVTLRCSPRSGDLSVYWYQQSLDQGLQFLIQYYNGEERAKGNILERFSAQQFPDLHSELNLSSLELGDSALYFCASSPRTGEWQNEQFFGPGTRLTVL.

This clonotype was seen ten or more times. V usage is TRBV2 and J usage is TRBJ2-5; the D gene is possibly TRBD1 (6 bases). The CDR3 contains 15 residues. Trimming removed 8 bases from V and 5 bases from J, with 21 bases in between. Germline values: CDR1 SNHLY, CDR2 FYNNEI. The CDR3, as DNA: TGTGCCAGCTTAGGTCAAGCGAGGGGGTTTGAGACCCAGTACTTC. Translating it yields CASLGQARGFETQYF. Full variable domain (remainder filled in from reference TRBV2 and TRBJ2-5): EPEVTQTPSHQVTQMGQEVILRCVPISNHLYFYWYRQILGQKVEFLVSFYNNEISEKSEIFDDQFSVERPDGSNFTLKIRSTKLEDSAMYFCASLGQARGFETQYFGPGTRLLVL.

This clonotype has only a few counts. The chain employs TRBV7-9 and TRBJ1-2; D ambiguous. The germline V gene encodes CDR1 SEHNR and CDR2 FQNEAQ (reference sequence). V gave up 0 bases and J gave up 4 bases, with 6 bases separating them. The CDR3 totals 13 residues. The CDR3 loop is CASSLAGIYGYTF. For the CDR3, the DNA is TGTGCCAGCAGCTTAGCAGGGATCTATGGCTACACCTTC.

The chain is built from TRBV6-1 and TRBJ1-1, with 8 bases matching TRBD1. The CDR3 extends over 15 amino acids. CDR1 and CDR2 (germline): MNHNS, SASEGT. After removal of 6 bases from V and 4 bases from J, the junction contained 10 bases not matched to a gene. The CDR3 nucleotides read TGTGCCAGCAGCAGACAGGGGAACGTGGGCACTGAAGCTTTCTTT. As protein: CASSRQGNVGTEAFF.

This clonotype came up once. A much larger clone lies a single base off, so this may be a read error. The V and J genes are TRBV19 and TRBJ2-7; D remains ambiguous. Matching the DNA end better, TRBJ2-1 makes the J call doubtful. There are 14 residues in the CDR3. Germline V CDR1 and CDR2: LNHDA, SQIVND (reference sequence). As DNA, the CDR3 is TGTGCCAGTAGTATAGACTACAATAGTTACGAGCAGTTCTTC. Translated, it gives CASSIDYNSYEQFF.

The chain has TRBV7-9 and TRBJ2-1; 11 bases agree with TRBD1. V lost 6 bases and J lost 8; bases outside the gene matches: 12. Germline values: CDR1 SEHNR, CDR2 FQNEAQ (reference sequence). The CDR3 totals 16 residues. In DNA form, the CDR3 reads TGTGCCAGCAGGAGGACAGGGGGCACGATTAAGGATGAGCAGTTCTTC. Translating it yields CASRRTGGTIKDEQFF.

The chain uses TRBV2 and TRBJ2-1; 10 nucleotides align to TRBD2. The V gene's germline CDR1 is SNHLY and CDR2 FYNNEI. The ends lost 8 bases at V and 8 bases at J; junction bases unmatched: 9. The CDR3 consists of 14 residues. CDR3 sequence reads: CASSDLAGGYEQFF. In DNA form, the CDR3 reads TGTGCCAGCTCCGACTTAGCGGGAGGCTATGAGCAGTTCTTC.

This sequence joins TRBV20-1 and TRBJ1-5; TRBD1 aligns across 7 bases. The CDR3 consists of 13 residues. V shed 6 bases, J shed 4 bases, and the junction held 6 bases outside the gene matches. The germline CDR1 and CDR2 sequences are DFQATT and SNEGSKA (reference sequence). As DNA, the CDR3 is TGCAGTGCCGTGACAGGGTGGAATCAGCCCCAGCATTTT. Residues: CSAVTGWNQPQHF.

This chain connects TRBV15 to TRBJ2-1; 10 positions match TRBD2. The V gene end was trimmed by 0 bases and the J gene end by 7 bases; junction bases not matched to a gene: 6. This CDR3 spans 16 amino acids. The germline CDR1 and CDR2 sequences are LNHNV and YYDKDF (reference sequence). CDR3 nucleotides: TGTGCCACCAGCAGAGAACTAGCGGGACAATTTAATGAGCAGTTCTTC. Translated: CATSRELAGQFNEQFF.

This clonotype was found a few times. The rearrangement joins TRBV29-1 to TRBJ1-3; TRBD1 might be the D (5 bases). This CDR3 is built from 11 residues. The germline gives CDR1 SQVTM, CDR2 ANQGSEA. CDR3 nucleotide sequence: TGCACCGCCACCGGGGGAGGCACCATATATTTT. It is translated as CTATGGGTIYF.

This sequence joins TRBV7-9 and TRBJ1-1; 7 bases match TRBD1. Trimming took 5 bases from V and 11 from J; bases not matched to a gene: 11. Germline V CDR1 and CDR2: SEHNR, FQNEAQ (reference sequence). The CDR3 contains 13 residues. In DNA form, the CDR3 reads TGTGCCAGCAGCATCATACTGACAGGGTGGGCTTTCTTT. Protein: CASSIILTGWAFF. Complete variable domain (other parts from reference TRBV7-9 and TRBJ1-1): DTGVSQNPRHKITKRGQNVTFRCDPISEHNRLYWYRQTLGQGPEFLTYFQNEAQLEKSRLLSDRFSAERPKGSFSTLEIQRTEQGDSAMYLCASSIILTGWAFFGQGTRLTVV.

J is TRBJ2-2 and V is TRBV5-1; the D call may be TRBD1 or TRBD2 (5 bases each). Germline values: CDR1 SGHRS, CDR2 YFSETQ. V was cut by 4 bases and J by 4 bases, with 20 bases left in between. The CDR3 is made up of 17 amino acids. CDR3 nucleotides: TGCGCCAGCAGCGTATCCCCCGAGGGGCGACGCACCGGGGAGCTGTTTTTT. Its translation: CASSVSPEGRRTGELFF.

In its sample, this clonotype was seen a few times. The chain carries TRBV20-1 and TRBJ2-1; no reliable D call. Trimming shortened V by 3 bases and J by 1 base, and 10 bases separated the two germline ends. The CDR3 extends over 14 amino acids. Germline CDR1 and CDR2: DFQATT and SNEGSKA (reference sequence). Written as DNA, the CDR3 is TGCAGTGCTAGCCCGTTAGGGTCCTACAATGAGCAGTTCTTC. Protein product: CSASPLGSYNEQFF.

This clonotype was picked up one time. A read error is possible here, since a much larger clone lies one base away. The genes are TRBV6-5 and TRBJ1-1; D perhaps matches TRBD1 (6 bases). The CDR3 sequence is 14 residues long. Germline-derived CDR1 and CDR2 are MNHEY and SVGAGI. The V end was cut by 4 bases, the J end by 4 bases, with 13 bases between. CDR3: CASSWTVMSTEAFF. DNA for the CDR3: TGTGCCAGCAGTTGGACAGTTATGAGCACTGAAGCTTTCTTT.

This clonotype was seen only a few times. V usage is TRBV12-3 or TRBV12-4 and J usage is TRBJ2-5; no clear D gene. V lost 4 bases and J 4 bases, leaving 10 bases between the germline ends. The CDR3 sequence is 13 residues long. The CDR3 region is CASSSTWRETQYF. The DNA for the CDR3 is TGTGCCAGCAGTTCCACCTGGAGAGAGACCCAGTACTTC.

This clonotype showed up many times. J is TRBJ2-1 and V is TRBV20-1, with D maybe TRBD1 (6 bases). This CDR3 region has 13 residues. Germline lookup yields CDR1 DFQATT and CDR2 SNEGSKA (reference sequence). V was trimmed by 3 bases and J by 5 bases, leaving 11 bases between them. The DNA for the CDR3 is TGCAGTGCTAGGAAGGACAGAAACAATGAGCAGTTCTTC. This sequence encodes CSARKDRNNEQFF.

This clonotype was counted many times. The chain combines TRBV18 with TRBJ2-5; maybe TRBD1 (6 bases). Germline CDR1 is KGHSH and CDR2 is LQKENI. CDR3 length equals 14 residues. The V and J ends lost 3 bases and 3 bases respectively, with 11 bases between them. In DNA form, the CDR3 reads TGTGCCAGCTCACCGTCAGAGGGGGAAGAGACCCAGTACTTC. It encodes CASSPSEGEETQYF.

This rearrangement joins TRBV30 to TRBJ1-5; 11 bases are a match to TRBD1. Germline V gene sequence: CDR1 GTSNPN, CDR2 SVGIG (reference sequence). V shed 2 bases and J 6 bases; nucleotides not matched to a gene: 6. The CDR3 has 15 residues. CDR3 sequence reads: CAWSPGQGGIQPQHF. The CDR3 coding sequence is TGTGCCTGGAGTCCGGGACAGGGGGGAATTCAGCCCCAGCATTTT.

This clonotype was observed a handful of times. V and J are TRBV7-9 and TRBJ2-1; tentative D call: TRBD1 (8 bases). V dropped 5 bases and J dropped 15 bases, with 17 bases sitting between them. Germline V gene sequence: CDR1 SEHNR, CDR2 FQNEAQ (reference sequence). The CDR3 spans 12 residues. CDR3 sequence reads: CASSPPDREGFF. The CDR3 DNA reads TGTGCCAGCAGCCCTCCGGACAGGGAGGGGTTCTTC.

This sequence joins TRBV12-3 or TRBV12-4 and TRBJ1-5; TRBD1 matches at 8 bases. V dropped 6 bases and J dropped 5; count of bases not matched to a gene: 15. The CDR3 sequence is 17 residues long. The chain's CDR3 is CASSHGQGSSMYQPQHF. CDR3 coding DNA: TGTGCCAGCAGCCACGGACAGGGTTCATCAATGTATCAGCCCCAGCATTTT.